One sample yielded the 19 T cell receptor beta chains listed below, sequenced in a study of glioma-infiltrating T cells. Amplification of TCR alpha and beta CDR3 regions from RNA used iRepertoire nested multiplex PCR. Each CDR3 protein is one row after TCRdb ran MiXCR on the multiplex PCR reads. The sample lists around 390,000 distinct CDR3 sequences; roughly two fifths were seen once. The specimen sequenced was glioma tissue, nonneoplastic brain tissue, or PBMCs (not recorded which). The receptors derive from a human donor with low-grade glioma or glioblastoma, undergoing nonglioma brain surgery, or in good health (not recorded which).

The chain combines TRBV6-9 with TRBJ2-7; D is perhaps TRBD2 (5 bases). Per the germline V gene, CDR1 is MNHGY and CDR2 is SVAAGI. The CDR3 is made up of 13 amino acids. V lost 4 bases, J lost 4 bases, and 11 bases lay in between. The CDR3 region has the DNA TGTGCCAGCAGTTCTAGCTGGGCGTACGAGCAGTACTTC. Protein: CASSSSWAYEQYF.

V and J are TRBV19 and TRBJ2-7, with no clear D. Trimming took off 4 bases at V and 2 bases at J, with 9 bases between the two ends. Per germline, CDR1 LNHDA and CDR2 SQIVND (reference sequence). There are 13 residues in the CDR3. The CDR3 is CASSTGATYEQYF. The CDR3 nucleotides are TGTGCCAGTAGTACAGGAGCTACCTACGAGCAGTACTTC.

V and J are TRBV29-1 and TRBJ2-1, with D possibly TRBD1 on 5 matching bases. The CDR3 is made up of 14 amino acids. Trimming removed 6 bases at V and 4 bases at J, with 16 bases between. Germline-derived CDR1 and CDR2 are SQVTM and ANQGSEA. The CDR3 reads CSVERGNSYNEQFF. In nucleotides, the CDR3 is TGCAGCGTGGAAAGGGGTAATTCGTACAATGAGCAGTTCTTC.

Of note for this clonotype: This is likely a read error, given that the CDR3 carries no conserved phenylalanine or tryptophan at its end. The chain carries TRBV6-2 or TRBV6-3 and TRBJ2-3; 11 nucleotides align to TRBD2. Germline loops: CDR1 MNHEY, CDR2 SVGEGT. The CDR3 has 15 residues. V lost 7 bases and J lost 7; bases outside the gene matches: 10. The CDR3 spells CASIILAGEPNTQYL. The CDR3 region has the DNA TGTGCCAGCATTATACTAGCGGGAGAGCCAAATACGCAGTATCTT.

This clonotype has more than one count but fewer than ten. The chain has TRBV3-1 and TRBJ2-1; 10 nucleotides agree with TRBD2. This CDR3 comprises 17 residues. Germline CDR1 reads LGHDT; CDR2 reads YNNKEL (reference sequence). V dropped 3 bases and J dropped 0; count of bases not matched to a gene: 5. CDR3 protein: CASSHGLAVSSYNEQFF. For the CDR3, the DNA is TGTGCCAGCAGCCATGGACTAGCGGTTAGCTCCTACAATGAGCAGTTCTTC.

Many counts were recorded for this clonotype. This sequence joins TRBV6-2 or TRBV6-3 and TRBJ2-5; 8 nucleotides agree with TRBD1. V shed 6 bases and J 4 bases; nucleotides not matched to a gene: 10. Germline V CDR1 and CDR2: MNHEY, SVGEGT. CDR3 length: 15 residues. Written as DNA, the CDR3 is TGTGCCAGCAGAAACAGGGGGGAAAGGCGAGAGACCCAGTACTTC. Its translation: CASRNRGERRETQYF.

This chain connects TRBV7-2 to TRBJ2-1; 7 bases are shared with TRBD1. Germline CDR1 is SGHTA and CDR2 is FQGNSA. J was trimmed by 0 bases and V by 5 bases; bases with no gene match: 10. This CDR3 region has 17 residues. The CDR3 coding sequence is TGTGCCAGCAGCCGGGACAGTTTGGCGAGCTCCTACAATGAGCAGTTCTTC. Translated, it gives CASSRDSLASSYNEQFF.

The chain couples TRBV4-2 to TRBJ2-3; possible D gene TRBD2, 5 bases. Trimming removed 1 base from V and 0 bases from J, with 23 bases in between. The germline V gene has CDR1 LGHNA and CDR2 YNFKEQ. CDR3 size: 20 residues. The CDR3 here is CASSQGRRGKAPSSTDTQYF. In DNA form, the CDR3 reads TGTGCCAGCAGCCAAGGTCGTAGAGGGAAAGCACCTAGTAGCACAGATACGCAGTATTTT.

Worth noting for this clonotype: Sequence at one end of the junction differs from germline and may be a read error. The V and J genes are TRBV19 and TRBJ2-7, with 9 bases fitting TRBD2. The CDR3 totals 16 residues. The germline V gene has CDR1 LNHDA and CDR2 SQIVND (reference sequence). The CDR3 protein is CACSIVAGVVDNEQYF. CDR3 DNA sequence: TGTGCCTGTAGTATAGTAGCGGGAGTTGTGGACAATGAGCAGTACTTC.

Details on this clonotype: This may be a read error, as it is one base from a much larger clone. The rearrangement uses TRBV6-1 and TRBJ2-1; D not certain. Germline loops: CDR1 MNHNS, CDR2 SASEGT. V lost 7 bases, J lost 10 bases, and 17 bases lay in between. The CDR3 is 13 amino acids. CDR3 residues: CASKGPAPNEQFF. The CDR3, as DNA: TGTGCCAGCAAGGGCCCCGCTCCCAACGAGCAGTTCTTC.

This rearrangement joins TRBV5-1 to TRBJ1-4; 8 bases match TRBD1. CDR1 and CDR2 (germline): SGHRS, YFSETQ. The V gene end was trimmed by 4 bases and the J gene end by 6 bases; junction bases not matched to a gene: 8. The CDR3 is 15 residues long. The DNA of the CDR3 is TGCGCCAGCAGCGAGCAGGGGGCCGTTGATGAAAAACTGTTTTTT. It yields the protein CASSEQGAVDEKLFF.

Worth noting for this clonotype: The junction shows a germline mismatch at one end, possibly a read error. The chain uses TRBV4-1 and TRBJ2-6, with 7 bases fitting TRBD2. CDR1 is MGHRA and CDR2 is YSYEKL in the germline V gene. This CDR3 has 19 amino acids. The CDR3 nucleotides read TGCGCCAGCAGCCAGCAAGACCCGGCGGGGGTCTCTGTGGCCAACGTCCTGACTTTC. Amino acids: CASSQQDPAGVSVANVLTF.

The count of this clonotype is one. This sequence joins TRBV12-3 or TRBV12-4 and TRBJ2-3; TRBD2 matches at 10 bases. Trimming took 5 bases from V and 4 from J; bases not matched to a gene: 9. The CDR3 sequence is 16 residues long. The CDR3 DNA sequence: TGTGCCAGCAGTCCAAAAGCGGGAGGGCCATCAGATACGCAGTATTTT. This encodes CASSPKAGGPSDTQYF.

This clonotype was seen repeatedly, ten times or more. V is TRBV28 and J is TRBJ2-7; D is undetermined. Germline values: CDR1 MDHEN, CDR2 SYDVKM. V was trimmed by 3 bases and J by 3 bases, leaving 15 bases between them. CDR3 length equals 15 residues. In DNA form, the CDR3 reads TGTGCCAGCAGTTTCTCGGGCCTGAGAATCTACGAGCAGTACTTC. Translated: CASSFSGLRIYEQYF.

In DNA, the CDR3 is TGTGCCGGCACCAGAGAACCCTTGCAGCAGTACTTC. Its translation: CAGTREPLQQYF. The gene calls are TRBV6-2 or TRBV6-3 and TRBJ2-7; D call uncertain. The CDR3 loop spans 12 amino acids. Trimming shortened V by 11 bases and J by 8 bases, and 19 bases separated the two germline ends. CDR1 is MNHEY, CDR2 SVGEGT, per germline.

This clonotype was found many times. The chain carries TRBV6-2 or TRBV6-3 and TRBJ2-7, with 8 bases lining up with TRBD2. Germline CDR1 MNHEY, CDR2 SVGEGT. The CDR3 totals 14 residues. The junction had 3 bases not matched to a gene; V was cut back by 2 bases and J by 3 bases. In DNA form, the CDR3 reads TGTGCCAGCAGTTACGGACTAGCTAGCTACGAGCAGTACTTC. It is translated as CASSYGLASYEQYF.

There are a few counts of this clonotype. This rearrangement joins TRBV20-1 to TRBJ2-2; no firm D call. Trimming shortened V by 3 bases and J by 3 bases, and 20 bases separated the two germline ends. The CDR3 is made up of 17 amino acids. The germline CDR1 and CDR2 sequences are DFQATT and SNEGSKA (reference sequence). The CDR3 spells CSASKGKSPSDTGELFF. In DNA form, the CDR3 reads TGCAGTGCTAGTAAAGGGAAGTCTCCGTCGGACACCGGGGAGCTGTTTTTT.

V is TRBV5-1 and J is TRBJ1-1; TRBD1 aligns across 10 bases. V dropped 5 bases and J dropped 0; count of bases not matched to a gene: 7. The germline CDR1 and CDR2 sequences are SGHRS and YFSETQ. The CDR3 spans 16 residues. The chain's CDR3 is CASRARQGAMNTEAFF. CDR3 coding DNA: TGCGCCAGCAGGGCCCGACAGGGGGCTATGAACACTGAAGCTTTCTTT. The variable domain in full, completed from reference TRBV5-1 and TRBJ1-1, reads KAGVTQTPRYLIKTRGQQVTLSCSPISGHRSVSWYQQTPGQGLQFLFEYFSETQRNKGNFPGRFSGRQFSNSRSEMNVSTLELGDSALYLCASRARQGAMNTEAFFGQGTRLTVV.

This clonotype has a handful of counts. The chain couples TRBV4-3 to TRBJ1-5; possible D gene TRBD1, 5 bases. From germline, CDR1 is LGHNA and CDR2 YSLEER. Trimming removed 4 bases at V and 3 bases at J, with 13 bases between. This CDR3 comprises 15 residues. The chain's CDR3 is CASSPSGGVNQPQHF. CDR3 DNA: TGCGCCAGCAGCCCTTCAGGAGGGGTCAATCAGCCCCAGCATTTT.